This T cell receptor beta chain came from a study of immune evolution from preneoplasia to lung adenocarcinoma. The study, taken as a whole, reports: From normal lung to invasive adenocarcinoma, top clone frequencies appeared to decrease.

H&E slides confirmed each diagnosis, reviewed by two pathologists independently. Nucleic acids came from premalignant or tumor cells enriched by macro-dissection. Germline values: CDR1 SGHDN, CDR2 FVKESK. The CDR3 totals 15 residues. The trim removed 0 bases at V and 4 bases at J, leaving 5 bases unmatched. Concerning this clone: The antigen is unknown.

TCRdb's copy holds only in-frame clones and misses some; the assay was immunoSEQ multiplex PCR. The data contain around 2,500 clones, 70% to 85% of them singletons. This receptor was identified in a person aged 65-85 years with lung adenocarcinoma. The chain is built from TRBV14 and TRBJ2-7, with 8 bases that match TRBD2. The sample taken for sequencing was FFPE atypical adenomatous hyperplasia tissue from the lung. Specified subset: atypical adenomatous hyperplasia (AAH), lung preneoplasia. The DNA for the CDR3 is TGTGCCAGCAGCCAAGATTTACTAGCGGCTTACGAGCAGTACTTC. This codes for CASSQDLLAAYEQYF.